The next 11 T cell receptor beta chains were all read from a single sample in a study of OX40 agonist ivuxolimab in advanced cancers. Sequencing used immunoSEQ multiplex PCR; TCRdb keeps in-frame clones, though not all of them. The table has more than 85,000 clones, 90% seen once. Sample: CD4+ or CD8+ T cells sorted from blood, taken in a trial of the OX40 agonist ivuxolimab. The receptors originated from an adult with an advanced solid tumor such as melanoma, head and neck, liver or kidney cancer.

The chain has TRBV18 and TRBJ2-5; tentatively, D is TRBD1 (6 bases). CDR3 length: 15 amino acids. V shed 3 bases and J shed 2 bases, with 13 bases lying between them. Germline loops: CDR1 KGHSH, CDR2 LQKENI. The CDR3 is CASSPIQGWQETQYF. The CDR3 nucleotides are TGTGCCAGCTCACCTATACAGGGATGGCAAGAGACCCAGTACTTC.

The chain employs TRBV18 and TRBJ2-5; no firm D call. The germline V gene encodes CDR1 KGHSH and CDR2 LQKENI. There are 13 residues in the CDR3. Trimming pared 9 bases from V and 4 bases from J, leaving 15 bases between. CDR3 sequence (DNA): TGTGCCAGTGAAGGAAGTATCGCAGAGACCCAGTACTTC. Its protein is CASEGSIAETQYF.

V is TRBV27 and J is TRBJ2-7, with D unclear. Trimming shortened V by 0 bases and J by 2 bases, and 14 bases separated the two germline ends. Germline lookup yields CDR1 MNHEY and CDR2 SMNVEV (reference sequence). The CDR3 sequence is 16 residues long. As DNA, the CDR3 is TGTGCCAGCAGTTTATCGAAGGTATCTCCCCCCTACGAGCAGTACTTC. Amino acids: CASSLSKVSPPYEQYF.

This clone appeared a single time. The CDR3 reads CASRTSGSVPQYF. CDR3 sequence (DNA): TGTGCCAGCCGGACTAGCGGGAGCGTGCCGCAGTATTTT. V and J are TRBV4-2 and TRBJ2-3; 13 bases are a match to TRBD2. V shed 8 bases and J 10 bases; nucleotides not matched to a gene: 6. The CDR3 runs to 13 residues. The germline CDR1 and CDR2 sequences are LGHNA and YNFKEQ.

The genes are TRBV5-1 and TRBJ2-3; D is perhaps TRBD2 (6 bases). The germline V and J ends were trimmed by 4 bases and 6 bases, with 18 bases remaining between them. This CDR3 is built from 15 residues. Per the germline V gene, CDR1 is SGHRS and CDR2 is YFSETQ. The CDR3, as DNA: TGCGCCAGCAGCGACTCAGGGAGGACGACTGATACGCAGTATTTT. Translated: CASSDSGRTTDTQYF.

In its sample, this clone was seen once. J is TRBJ2-5 and V is TRBV5-1; TRBD2 agrees at 14 bases. The junction had 6 bases not matched to a gene; V was cut back by 4 bases and J by 4 bases. CDR1 and CDR2 (germline): SGHRS, YFSETQ. The CDR3 has 16 amino acids. CDR3 sequence reads: CASSLPGTSGRETQYF. The CDR3 nucleotides are TGCGCCAGCAGCCTTCCCGGGACTAGCGGGAGAGAGACCCAGTACTTC.

This chain links TRBV18 with TRBJ2-5, with a tentative D call TRBD1 (6 bases). CDR1 KGHSH and CDR2 LQKENI come from the germline V gene. Trimming stripped 5 bases from V and 5 bases from J, with 15 bases between. The CDR3 totals 14 residues. The CDR3 DNA sequence: TGTGCCAGCTCAAGAGGGACATTGGGGGAGACCCAGTACTTC. Translated, it gives CASSRGTLGETQYF.

As for this clone: Distinct nucleotide sequences in the sample also encode this CDR3. This rearrangement joins TRBV9 to TRBJ2-3, with 9 bases aligning to TRBD1. The germline gives CDR1 SGDLS, CDR2 YYNGEE. CDR3 length: 15 residues. After removal of 0 bases from V and 3 bases from J, the junction contained 2 bases not matched to a gene. In DNA form, the CDR3 reads TGTGCCAGCAGCGTAGGACAGGGGGGGACAGATACGCAGTATTTT. Protein: CASSVGQGGTDTQYF.

The chain uses TRBV5-1 and TRBJ2-1; 11 bases line up with TRBD2. The CDR3 spans 15 residues. Trimming removed 1 base from V and 6 bases from J; junction bases left unmatched: 3. Germline CDR1 is SGHRS and CDR2 is YFSETQ. The CDR3 DNA sequence: TGCGCCAGCAGCTTGACTAGCGGGAGAGGCAATGAGCAGTTCTTC. This gives the protein CASSLTSGRGNEQFF.

A word on this clone: Relative to the germline gene, one junction end is altered; a read error may explain this. The DNA for the CDR3 is TGTGCCACCAGCAGAGTAATGGAGACAGCCCACCATTTT. Its translation: CATSRVMETAHHF. The chain carries TRBV15 and TRBJ1-5; TRBD1 is a possible D gene (5 bases). The CDR3 totals 13 residues. Germline CDR1 and CDR2: LNHNV and YYDKDF (reference sequence).

The gene calls are TRBV28 and TRBJ2-6; the D is unclear. There are 14 residues in the CDR3. V lost 5 bases, J lost 0 bases, and 5 bases lay in between. CDR1 is MDHEN and CDR2 is SYDVKM in the germline V gene. For the CDR3, the DNA is TGTGCCAGCAGTCTCGGCTCTGGGGCCAACGTCCTGACTTTC. Amino acids: CASSLGSGANVLTF.